This entry features one T cell receptor (beta chain) sequence. This sample was taken from a study of blood T cells in healthy people across ages. Germline CDR1 SNHLY, CDR2 FYNNEI. CDR3 length: 16 residues. V was pared by 6 bases and J by 12 bases, with 16 bases of the junction left unmatched. A sample-barcoded 5' primer and a J-beta primer mix were used in a second PCR of roughly 7 to 11 cycles. All samples gave at least 2.5 million CDR3-containing paired-end reads. TCRdb processed the 5' RACE reads anew with MiXCR; each CDR3 protein has one entry. Of 700,000 to 850,000 distinct CDR3 sequences in the sample, 36% are singletons; the top ten hold over 10%.

Specimen: blood. The chain recombines TRBV2 with TRBJ2-1, with 11 bases lining up with TRBD2. The sequence was obtained from a man aged 18-30 years in good health. CDR3 DNA: TGTGCCAGCAGCGGGCCCTTAGCGGGGGGGCCTAAAGGGCAGTTCTTC. Encoded protein: CASSGPLAGGPKGQFF.